The rows below give T cell receptor beta chains drawn from one sample of a study of T cell responses to AZD1222 COVID-19 vaccine. The data were produced by immunoSEQ multiplex PCR, yet TCRdb's version contains in-frame clones alone and is incomplete. The table records roughly 150,000 clones, around 90% of them present only once. Sample: peripheral blood, taken on day 0 of AZD1222 vaccination. The origin of the receptors is an adult in good health. Both conserved end residues are part of each CDR3. A D gene is named only where the DNA matches it firmly. Clone size is stated in some rows and not others, as once, few, many or a class when expanded.

TRBJ2-2 | TRBV28 | NA | once | TGTGCCAGCAGTTTGTGGGCAGGGGGGGACACCGGGGAGCTGTTTTTT | CASSLWAGGDTGELFF
TRBJ2-2 | TRBV27 | TRBD2 | NA | TGTGCCAGCAACCCAAGCGGGGGAACAAACACCGGGGAGCTGTTTTTT | CASNPSGGTNTGELFF
TRBJ1-1 | TRBV30 | NA | once | TGTGCCTGGAGTGGGACAGATTACACTGAAGCTTTCTTT | CAWSGTDYTEAFF
TRBJ1-4 | TRBV27 | NA | NA | TGTGCCAGCAGAGTATCACTTGCCCCTTTT | CASRVSLAPF
TRBJ1-3 | TRBV5-4 | NA | NA | TGTGCCAGCAGCTTTACAGGGTCAGGAAACACCATATATTTT | CASSFTGSGNTIYF
TRBJ1-5 | TRBV30 | NA | NA | TGTGCCTGGAGTGTCGGGACGCTAAATCAGCCCCAGCATTTT | CAWSVGTLNQPQHF
TRBJ1-3 | TRBV7-2 | NA | NA | TGTGCCAGCAGCTTAGGTTCAGGGTCTGGAAACACCATATATTTT | CASSLGSGSGNTIYF
TRBJ1-5 | TRBV28 | NA | NA | TGTGCCAGCAGTTTTTCTCCCGACAGGAGGGATCAGCCCCAGCATTTT | CASSFSPDRRDQPQHF
TRBJ1-2 | TRBV28 | TRBD1 | NA | TGTGCCAGCAGTTTTATCCGGGACAGGGGTGGCTACACCTTC | CASSFIRDRGGYTF
TRBJ2-7 | TRBV15 | TRBD1 | NA | TGTGCCACCGGAGGGACAGGTAACTACGAGCAGTACTTC | CATGGTGNYEQYF
TRBJ1-4 | TRBV21-1 | NA | NA | TGTGCCAGCAGCACACGACTATGGGGACTGTTTTTT | CASSTRLWGLFF
TRBJ1-4 | TRBV30 | NA | NA | TGTGCCTGGAGCCAATCTCCAACTAATGAAAAACTGTTTTTT | CAWSQSPTNEKLFF
TRBJ2-2 | TRBV5-1 | NA | NA | TGCGCCAGCAGCCCACGTCAGGGAGGCACCGGGGAGCTGTTTTTT | CASSPRQGGTGELFF
TRBJ2-5 | TRBV5-4 | NA | once | TGTGCCAGCAGCTTGCCCGGGGCCATCCAATCGGGCGAGACCCAGTACTTC | CASSLPGAIQSGETQYF
TRBJ2-7 | TRBV15 | NA | NA | TGTGCCACCAAGGCAGCAATCTCCTACGAGCAGTACTTC | CATKAAISYEQYF
TRBJ2-3 | TRBV3-1/TRBV3-2 | TRBD2 | NA | TGTGCCAGCAGCCTGGGACTAGCGGGGGGGCGAGTTTTAGATACGCAGTATTTT | CASSLGLAGGRVLDTQYF
TRBJ2-1 | TRBV7-5 | NA | once | TGTGCCAGAAGCCAAAGGGGCGTCGCGTCCTCCTACAATGAGCAGTTCTTC | CARSQRGVASSYNEQFF
TRBJ2-3 | TRBV9 | TRBD2 | NA | TGTGCCAGCAGCGCCGTTGCGGCGGGGGGGTTCACAGATACGCAGTATTTT | CASSAVAAGGFTDTQYF
TRBJ1-2 | TRBV12-3/TRBV12-4 | NA | NA | TGTGCCAGCAGTTTAGCGAACATCTATGGCTACACCTTC | CASSLANIYGYTF
TRBJ1-1 | TRBV19 | NA | NA | TGTGCCAGTAGTATGGAGACGAGGGTAGGGAACACTGAAGCTTTCTTT | CASSMETRVGNTEAFF
TRBJ1-2 | TRBV5-4 | TRBD1 | NA | TGTGCCAGCAGCTTGGTAGTGGGGCAGGGGGCGCATGGCTACACCTTC | CASSLVVGQGAHGYTF
TRBJ1-2 | TRBV19 | TRBD1 | NA | TGTGCCAGTTCAACACAGGGGAGCTACACCTTC | CASSTQGSYTF
TRBJ1-1 | TRBV7-2 | NA | NA | TGTGCCAGCAGCTTAAGTAAAATGAACACTGAAGCTTTCTTT | CASSLSKMNTEAFF
TRBJ2-5 | TRBV2 | NA | NA | TGTGCCAGCACCCCCGCCGGGCAAGAGACCCAGTACTTC | CASTPAGQETQYF
TRBJ2-2 | TRBV4-2 | NA | NA | TGTGCCAGCAGCCCCCGGACCCGGGAGACAAACACCGGGGAGCTGTTTTTT | CASSPRTRETNTGELFF
TRBJ1-1 | TRBV11-2 | NA | NA | TGTGCCAGCAGCATCCCCAGGGGGAACACTGAAGCTTTCTTT | CASSIPRGNTEAFF
TRBJ1-1 | TRBV27 | NA | NA | TGTGCCAGCAGTTTCGGCAGGTTGAACACTGAAGCTTTCTTT | CASSFGRLNTEAFF
TRBJ2-1 | TRBV21-1 | NA | NA | TGTGCCAGCAGCAAAGTGGGGGAGATTAGCGGGGACTACAATGAGCAGTTCTTC | CASSKVGEISGDYNEQFF
TRBJ1-2 | TRBV4-3 | TRBD1 | few | TGCGCCAGCAGCCACCGAGACAGGGATAGGGGCTACACCTTC | CASSHRDRDRGYTF
TRBJ2-1 | TRBV7-9 | NA | NA | TGTGCCAGCAGCTTGGGACCACCGGACTACAATGAGCAGTTCTTC | CASSLGPPDYNEQFF
TRBJ2-5 | TRBV3-1/TRBV3-2 | TRBD2 | NA | TGTGCCAGCAGCCAAGAGGTAGCGGGGGTGCTTGGAGAGACCCAGTACTTC | CASSQEVAGVLGETQYF
TRBJ2-1 | TRBV1 | NA | NA | TGCACCAGCAGACTTGGGACTAGCGGGAGGGCCGGGGTGTATGAGCAGTTCTTC | CTSRLGTSGRAGVYEQFF
TRBJ1-5 | TRBV29-1 | TRBD1 | NA | TGCAGCGTTGTGACAGGGGGTATGCATCAGCCCCAGCATTTT | CSVVTGGMHQPQHF
TRBJ1-5 | TRBV19 | TRBD1 | NA | TGTGCCACCAGGGGACAGTCCAATCAGCCCCAGCATTTT | CATRGQSNQPQHF
TRBJ1-5 | TRBV10-2 | TRBD1 | NA | TGCGCCAGCCCCGGCCAGGGGGCCTATCAGCCCCAGCATTTT | CASPGQGAYQPQHF
TRBJ1-1 | TRBV20-1 | NA | NA | TGCAGTGCTGCGACAGTTGAAGCTTTCTTT | CSAATVEAFF
TRBJ1-1 | TRBV19 | NA | NA | TGTGCCAGTAGTATAGATCTACCAGGCCGAATTAACACTGAAGCTTTCTTT | CASSIDLPGRINTEAFF
TRBJ1-3 | TRBV28 | NA | NA | TGTGCCAGCAGTTTATTAAACACGATTGGGGGCAAGCACTCTGGAAACACCATATATTTT | CASSLLNTIGGKHSGNTIYF
TRBJ2-7 | TRBV10-3 | NA | NA | TGTGCCATCAGTCTGGGGTCTGTATCCTACGAGCAGTACTTC | CAISLGSVSYEQYF
TRBJ2-3 | TRBV27 | NA | once | TGTGCCAGCAGAGGTGGTTGGGGACGAAGCACAGATACGCAGTATTTT | CASRGGWGRSTDTQYF
TRBJ1-5 | TRBV30 | TRBD1 | NA | TGTGCCTGGAGTGGACAGGGGATTCAGCCCCAGCATTTT | CAWSGQGIQPQHF
TRBJ2-1 | TRBV6-2/TRBV6-3 | NA | NA | TGTGCCAGCAGTACGAACGTTGGCAATGAGCAGTTCTTC | CASSTNVGNEQFF